The entry that follows covers one T cell receptor (beta chain) sequence. Its antigen is not identified. This CDR3 contains 16 residues. V was cut by 1 base and J by 5 bases, with 12 bases left in between. Germline V gene data show CDR1 as MGHRA and CDR2 as YSYEKL. This entry is derived from a study of identical twins. Using its own MiXCR run on the 5' RACE reads, TCRdb lists one record per CDR3 protein. Of about 530,000 distinct CDR3 sequences in the sample, approximately 20% were seen once. Study-wide points: In beta out-of-frame sequences, the excess sharing between twins was weaker.

The data also belong to a second study, concerning yellow fever vaccine responses in identical twins.

The chain employs TRBV4-1 and TRBJ1-6; D might be TRBD1 (6 bases). The sample was CD4+ T cells sorted from blood. The source is a woman aged 18-35 years in good health. Written as DNA, the CDR3 is TGCGCCAGCAGCCAAGGCGGGACAATGGATAATTCACCCCTCCACTTT. This gives the protein CASSQGGTMDNSPLHF.